This TCR beta chain was recovered during a study of vaccination effects on CD4 cells after COVID-19. Remarks on this clone: Antigen specificity is unknown.

CDR3 size: 18 residues. Trimming stripped 4 bases from V and 4 bases from J, with 21 bases between. The germline V gene encodes CDR1 SGHRS and CDR2 YFSETQ. ViraFEST assay sequencing came after antigen-specific CD4+ T cells were expanded with viral peptide pools. The culture ran for about 11 days, and then CD4+ T cells were isolated. No vaccinee had earlier SARS-CoV-2 infection, and nucleocapsid antibodies were negative. Days 3 and 7 saw half the medium replaced with IL-2 medium. Produced via immunoSEQ multiplex PCR; TCRdb's table is partial and in-frame only. The table has more than 30,000 clones, under 70% seen once.

The sequences come from CD4+ T cells from PBMCs cultured with HCoV-OC43 spike peptides, collected before COVID-19 vaccination. The subset is: HCoV-OC43 spike overlapping peptide pool stimulation. This TCR was recovered from a human donor who received a COVID-19 vaccine. The J gene is TRBJ2-6, the V gene TRBV5-1; possibly TRBD1 for D (6 bases). The CDR3 sequence is CASSNRPQGSGGANVLTF. CDR3 bases: TGCGCCAGCAGCAACCGCCCCCAGGGGTCGGGCGGGGCCAACGTCCTGACTTTC.